What follows is one TCR beta chain and its context. TCRdb keeps only in-frame clones here, not all; method: immunoSEQ multiplex PCR. Of about 83,000 clones listed, just over 85% are singletons. The V gene lost 5 bases and the J gene lost 4 bases, with 12 bases spanning the gap. Germline V gene data show CDR1 as MGHDK and CDR2 as SYGVNS. The CDR3 has 14 residues. This sample was taken from a study of blood T cell repertoires in COVID-19. About the research overall: Some COVID-19 samples were acute and others convalescent; all came from the United States, Italy and Spain.

The clonotype comes from a human donor in a cohort sampled during active COVID-19. The genes are TRBV25-1 and TRBJ2-1; possible D gene TRBD2, 6 bases. Sequencing used peripheral blood. CDR3 DNA sequence: TGTGCCAGCAGTCACCCGGGGACTTACAATGAGCAGTTCTTC. Its protein product is CASSHPGTYNEQFF.